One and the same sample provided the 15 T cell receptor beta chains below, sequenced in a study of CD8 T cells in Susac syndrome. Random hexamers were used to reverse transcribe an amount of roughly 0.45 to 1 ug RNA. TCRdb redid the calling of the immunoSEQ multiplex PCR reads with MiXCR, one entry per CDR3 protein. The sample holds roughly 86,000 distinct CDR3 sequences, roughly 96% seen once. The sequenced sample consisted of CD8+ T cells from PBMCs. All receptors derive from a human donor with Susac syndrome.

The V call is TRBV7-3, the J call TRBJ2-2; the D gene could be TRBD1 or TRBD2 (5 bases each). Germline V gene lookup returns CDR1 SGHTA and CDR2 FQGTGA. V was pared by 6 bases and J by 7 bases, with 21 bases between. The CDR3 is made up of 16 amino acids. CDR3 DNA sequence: TGTGCCAGCAGGGATCCGTCGGGGCGCCCGGACGGGGAGCTGTTTTTT. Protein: CASRDPSGRPDGELFF. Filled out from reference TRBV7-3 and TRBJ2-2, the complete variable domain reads GAGVSQTPSNKVTEKGKYVELRCDPISGHTALYWYRQSLGQGPEFLIYFQGTGAADDSGLPNDRFFAVRPEGSVSTLKIQRTERGDSAVYLCASRDPSGRPDGELFFGEGSRLTVL.

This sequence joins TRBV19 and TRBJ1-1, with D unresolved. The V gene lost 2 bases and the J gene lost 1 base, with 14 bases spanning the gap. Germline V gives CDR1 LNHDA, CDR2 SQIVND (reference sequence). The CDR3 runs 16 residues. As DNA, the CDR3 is TGTGCCAGTAGTATAAGCCGGGCGCGGGGGAACACTGAAGCTTTCTTT. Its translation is CASSISRARGNTEAFF.

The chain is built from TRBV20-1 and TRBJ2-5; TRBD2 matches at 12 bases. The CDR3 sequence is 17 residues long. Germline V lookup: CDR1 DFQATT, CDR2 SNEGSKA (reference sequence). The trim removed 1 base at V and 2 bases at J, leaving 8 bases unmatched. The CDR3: CSARGTSGEIVQETQYF. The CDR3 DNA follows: TGCAGTGCTAGAGGGACTAGCGGGGAAATTGTTCAAGAGACCCAGTACTTC.

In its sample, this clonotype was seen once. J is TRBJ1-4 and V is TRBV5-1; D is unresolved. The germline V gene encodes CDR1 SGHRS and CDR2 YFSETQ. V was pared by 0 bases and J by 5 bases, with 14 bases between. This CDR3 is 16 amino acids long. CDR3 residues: CASSLEVGGNNEKLFF. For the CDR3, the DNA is TGCGCCAGCAGCTTGGAGGTTGGAGGGAACAATGAAAAACTGTTTTTT.

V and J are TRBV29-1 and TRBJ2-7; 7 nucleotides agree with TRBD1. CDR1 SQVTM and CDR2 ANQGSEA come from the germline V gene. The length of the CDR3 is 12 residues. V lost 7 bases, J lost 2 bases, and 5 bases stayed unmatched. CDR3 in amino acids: CSGGQAPYEQYF. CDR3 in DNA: TGCAGCGGAGGACAGGCGCCCTACGAGCAGTACTTC.

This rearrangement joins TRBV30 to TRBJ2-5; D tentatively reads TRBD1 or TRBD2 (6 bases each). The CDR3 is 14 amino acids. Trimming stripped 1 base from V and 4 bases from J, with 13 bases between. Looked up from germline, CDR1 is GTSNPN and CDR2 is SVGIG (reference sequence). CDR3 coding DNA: TGTGCCTGGAGTGGGGGGGCGTCCGGAGAGACCCAGTACTTC. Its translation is CAWSGGASGETQYF.

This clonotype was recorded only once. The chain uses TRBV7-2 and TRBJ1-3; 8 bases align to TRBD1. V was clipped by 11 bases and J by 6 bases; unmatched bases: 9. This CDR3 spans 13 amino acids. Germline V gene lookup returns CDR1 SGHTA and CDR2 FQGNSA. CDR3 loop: CAGGQGAENTIYF. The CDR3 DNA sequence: TGTGCCGGAGGACAGGGCGCTGAAAACACCATATATTTT.

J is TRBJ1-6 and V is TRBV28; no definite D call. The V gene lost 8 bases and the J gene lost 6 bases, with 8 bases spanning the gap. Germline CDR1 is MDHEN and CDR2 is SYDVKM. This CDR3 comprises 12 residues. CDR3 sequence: CASGTVNSPLHF. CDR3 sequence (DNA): TGTGCCAGCGGCACGGTTAATTCACCCCTCCACTTT.

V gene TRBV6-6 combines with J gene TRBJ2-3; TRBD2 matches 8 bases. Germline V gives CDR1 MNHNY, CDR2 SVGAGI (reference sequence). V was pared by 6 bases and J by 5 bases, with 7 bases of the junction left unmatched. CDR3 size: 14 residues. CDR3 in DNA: TGTGCCAGCAGGACGGGGGGGCGGGGAGATACGCAGTATTTT. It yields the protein CASRTGGRGDTQYF.

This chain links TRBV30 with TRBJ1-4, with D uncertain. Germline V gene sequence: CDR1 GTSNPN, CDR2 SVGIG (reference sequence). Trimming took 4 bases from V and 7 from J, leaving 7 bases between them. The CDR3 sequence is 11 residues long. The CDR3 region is CAWMAGEKLFF. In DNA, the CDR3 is TGTGCCTGGATGGCGGGTGAAAAACTGTTTTTT.

In DNA form, the CDR3 reads TGTGCCAGCAGTTTAGTTTCGACAGATGGCTACACCTTC. Protein: CASSLVSTDGYTF. V gene TRBV12-3 or TRBV12-4 combines with J gene TRBJ1-2, with a weak D call TRBD1 (5 bases). The CDR3 consists of 13 residues. V dropped 1 base and J dropped 6 bases, with 9 bases sitting between them.

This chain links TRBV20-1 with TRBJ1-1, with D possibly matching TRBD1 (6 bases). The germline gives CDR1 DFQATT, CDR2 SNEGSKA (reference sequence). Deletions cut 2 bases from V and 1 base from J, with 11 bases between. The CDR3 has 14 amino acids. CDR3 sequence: CSARKLQGNTEAFF. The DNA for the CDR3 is TGCAGTGCTAGAAAGCTACAGGGGAACACTGAAGCTTTCTTT.

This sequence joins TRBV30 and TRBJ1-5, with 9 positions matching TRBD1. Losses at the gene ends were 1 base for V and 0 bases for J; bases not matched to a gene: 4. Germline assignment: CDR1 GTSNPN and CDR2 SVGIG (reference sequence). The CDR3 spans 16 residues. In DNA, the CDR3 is TGTGCCTGGAGTGCAGGGACAGGGCGTAGCAATCAGCCCCAGCATTTT. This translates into CAWSAGTGRSNQPQHF.

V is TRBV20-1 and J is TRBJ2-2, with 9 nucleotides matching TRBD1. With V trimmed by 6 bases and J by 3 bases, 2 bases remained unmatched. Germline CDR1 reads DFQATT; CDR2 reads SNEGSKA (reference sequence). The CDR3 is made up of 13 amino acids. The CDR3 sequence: CSARQGDTGELFF. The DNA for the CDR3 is TGCAGTGCACGACAGGGGGACACCGGGGAGCTGTTTTTT.

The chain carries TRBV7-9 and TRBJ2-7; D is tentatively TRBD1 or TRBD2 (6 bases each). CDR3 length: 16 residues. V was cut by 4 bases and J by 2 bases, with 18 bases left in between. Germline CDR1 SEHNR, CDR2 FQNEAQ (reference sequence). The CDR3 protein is CASSSGSLGGPYEQYF. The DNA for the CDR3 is TGTGCCAGCAGCTCCGGGAGTTTAGGGGGTCCCTACGAGCAGTACTTC.